This T cell receptor (beta chain) was sequenced in a study of blood T cells in healthy people across ages. Sample-barcoded 5' priming and a J-beta primer mix drove a second PCR of roughly 7 to 11 cycles. Each CDR3 protein is one row after TCRdb ran MiXCR on the 5' RACE reads. The sample lists approximately 900,000 distinct CDR3 sequences, roughly 29% occurring once. CDR3 size: 10 residues. V was pared by 7 bases and J by 6 bases, with 7 bases between. Germline V gene sequence: CDR1 DFQATT, CDR2 SNEGSKA (reference sequence). The sample was also linked to a second study, of T cells of mothers and their children. This second study notes: No T cell clones of persistent microchimeric origin were detected.

The source of this sequence is a woman in her 40s in good health. What was sequenced was blood. This sequence joins TRBV20-1 and TRBJ2-1; the D is unclear. The CDR3 bases are TGCAGTGGTTTGGGCAATGAGCAGTTCTTC. Protein product: CSGLGNEQFF.